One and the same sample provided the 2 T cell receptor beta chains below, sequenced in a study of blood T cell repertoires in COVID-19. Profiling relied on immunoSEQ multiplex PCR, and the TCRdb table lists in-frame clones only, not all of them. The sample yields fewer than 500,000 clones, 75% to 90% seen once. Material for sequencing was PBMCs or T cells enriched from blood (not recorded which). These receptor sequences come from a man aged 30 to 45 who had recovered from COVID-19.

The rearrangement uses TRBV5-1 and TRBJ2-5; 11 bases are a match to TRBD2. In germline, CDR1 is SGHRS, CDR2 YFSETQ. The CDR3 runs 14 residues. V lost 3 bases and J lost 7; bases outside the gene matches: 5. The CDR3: CASSSTSGKVTQYF. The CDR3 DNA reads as TGCGCCAGCAGCTCGACTAGCGGGAAAGTGACCCAGTACTTC.

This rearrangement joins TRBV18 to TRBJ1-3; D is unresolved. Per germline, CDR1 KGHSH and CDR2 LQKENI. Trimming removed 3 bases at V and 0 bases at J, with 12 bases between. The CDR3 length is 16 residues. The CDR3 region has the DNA TGTGCCAGCTCACCCCTGGCGGCTGACTCTGGAAACACCATATATTTT. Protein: CASSPLAADSGNTIYF. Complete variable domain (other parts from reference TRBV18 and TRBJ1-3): NAGVMQNPRHLVRRRGQEARLRCSPMKGHSHVYWYRQLPEEGLKFMVYLQKENIIDESGMPKERFSAEFPKEGPSILRIQQVVRGDSAAYFCASSPLAADSGNTIYFGEGSWLTVV.